The 17 T cell receptor beta chains below were found in one sample sequenced in a study of cytomegalovirus exposure and HLA in healthy donors. Use of 60 Vbeta and 13 Jbeta primers characterized the PCR. Clones were sequenced by immunoSEQ multiplex PCR, and TCRdb holds only the in-frame ones, with some missing. The data contain 150,000 or so clones, approximately 80% of them seen just once; the ten biggest clones take up over 10%. Sequencing was done on a sample of PBMCs. These receptors were collected from a man younger than 45 in good health and CMV-seropositive.

This chain connects TRBV4-1 to TRBJ2-3, with 8 bases identical to TRBD2. The CDR3 consists of 17 residues. Germline values: CDR1 MGHRA, CDR2 YSYEKL. V shed 0 bases and J 3 bases; nucleotides not matched to a gene: 8. The CDR3 spells CASSQDPSGSGTDTQYF. CDR3 DNA sequence: TGCGCCAGCAGCCAAGATCCCAGCGGGAGTGGTACAGATACGCAGTATTTT.

V usage is TRBV28 and J usage is TRBJ1-4, with 7 bases identical to TRBD1. Losses at the gene ends were 6 bases for V and 5 bases for J; bases not matched to a gene: 15. CDR3 length equals 17 residues. CDR1 MDHEN and CDR2 SYDVKM come from the germline V gene. The CDR3 DNA is TGTGCCAGCAGCTTAATCTCTGACAGGGCATCCAATGAAAAACTGTTTTTT. Protein product: CASSLISDRASNEKLFF.

The chain carries TRBV19 and TRBJ2-3, with D possibly being TRBD1 (6 bases). The V end was cut by 2 bases, the J end by 0 bases, with 12 bases between. CDR1 is LNHDA and CDR2 is SQIVND in the germline V gene (reference sequence). CDR3 length: 16 residues. The CDR3 protein is CASSINRVTSTDTQYF. The CDR3, as DNA: TGTGCCAGTAGTATAAACAGGGTCACTAGCACAGATACGCAGTATTTT.

A single count supports this clone. The chain combines TRBV19 with TRBJ1-3, with D hard to call. The CDR3 covers 13 residues. V lost 4 bases and J lost 4, with 8 bases in between. Germline lookup yields CDR1 LNHDA and CDR2 SQIVND (reference sequence). For the CDR3, the DNA is TGTGCCAGTAGTACCAAACAGGGAAACACCATATATTTT. It codes for CASSTKQGNTIYF. The full variable domain, with the rest looked up from reference TRBV19 and TRBJ1-3, is DGGITQSPKYLFRKEGQNVTLSCEQNLNHDAMYWYRQDPGQGLRLIYYSQIVNDFQKGDIAEGYSVSREKKESFPLTVTSAQKNPTAFYLCASSTKQGNTIYFGEGSWLTVV.

The chain uses TRBV28 and TRBJ2-7; 8 positions match TRBD1. Per germline, CDR1 MDHEN and CDR2 SYDVKM. With V trimmed by 2 bases and J by 7 bases, 19 bases remained unmatched. This CDR3 is built from 18 residues. The CDR3 sequence: CASSLSPVWGRGLGEQYF. DNA of the CDR3: TGTGCCAGCAGTTTAAGTCCTGTATGGGGCAGGGGGCTCGGGGAGCAGTACTTC.

DNA for the CDR3: TGCGCCAGCAGCTTGGGCCCACAGGGGGCCAGGGATTCACCCCTCCACTTT. It yields the protein CASSLGPQGARDSPLHF. The chain joins TRBV5-1 to TRBJ1-6; 9 nucleotides match TRBD1. Germline values: CDR1 SGHRS, CDR2 YFSETQ. The CDR3 consists of 17 residues. The ends lost 0 bases at V and 8 bases at J; junction bases unmatched: 9.

This clone has just one count. Compared with germline, one end of the junction differs, possibly owing to a read error. The rearrangement uses TRBV27 and TRBJ1-2, with TRBD1 matching over 7 bases. The CDR3 is made up of 14 amino acids. Germline V CDR1 and CDR2: MNHEY, SMNVEV (reference sequence). The CDR3 loop is CASSLLGQNYGYTF. The CDR3 region has the DNA TGTGCCAGCAGCTTATTGGGACAGAACTATGGCTACACCTTC.

The gene calls are TRBV6-5 and TRBJ2-2; TRBD1 might be the D (6 bases). The CDR3 length is 11 residues. Trimming removed 11 bases from V and 5 bases from J, with 9 bases in between. CDR1 and CDR2 from the germline V gene are MNHEY and SVGAGI. Here the CDR3 DNA reads TGTGCCTCGAGGGGGACCGGGGAGCTGTTTTTT. It yields the protein CASRGTGELFF.

This clone was picked up one time. The rearrangement joins TRBV6-6 to TRBJ1-1, with 10 bases that match TRBD1. Germline trimming cut 4 bases from V and 6 bases from J; bases unmatched to any gene: 5. CDR1 is MNHNY and CDR2 is SVGAGI in the germline V gene (reference sequence). This CDR3 spans 14 amino acids. The CDR3 here is CASSSTGGASEAFF. As DNA, the CDR3 is TGTGCCAGCAGTTCGACAGGGGGCGCCTCTGAAGCTTTCTTT.

A single count supports this clone. The chain employs TRBV11-3 and TRBJ2-7, with 10 bases aligning to TRBD2. Germline lookup yields CDR1 SGHNT and CDR2 YENEEA. The CDR3 contains 15 residues. V shed 5 bases and J 2 bases; nucleotides not matched to a gene: 6. As DNA, the CDR3 is TGTGCCAGCAGCGCCGGACTAGCGGATACCTACGAGCAGTACTTC. Encoded protein: CASSAGLADTYEQYF.

With respect to this clone: Other DNA sequences in this specimen translate into the identical CDR3. The chain recombines TRBV11-2 with TRBJ2-7; 8 nucleotides match TRBD1. The junction had 5 bases not matched to a gene; V was cut back by 0 bases and J by 4 bases. CDR3 length: 15 amino acids. Germline lookup yields CDR1 SGHAT and CDR2 FQNNGV. The CDR3 reads CASSLEQGAQYEQYF. The CDR3 bases are TGTGCCAGCAGCTTAGAGCAGGGGGCACAGTACGAGCAGTACTTC.

The chain has TRBV2 and TRBJ1-4; the D gene is possibly TRBD1 (6 bases). Germline-derived CDR1 and CDR2 are SNHLY and FYNNEI. The CDR3 runs to 15 residues. V lost 2 bases to trimming and J lost 8 bases, with 15 bases between them. CDR3 nucleotides: TGTGCCAGCAGTGAATATAGGGGGTTGGGAGAAAAACTGTTTTTT. Encoded protein: CASSEYRGLGEKLFF.

As DNA, the CDR3 is TGTGCCAGCAGTGAAGGGGGCCCGGGACTAGCACTCTACGAGCAGTACTTC. Translating it yields CASSEGGPGLALYEQYF. V usage is TRBV6-1 and J usage is TRBJ2-7; 9 positions match TRBD2. V lost 1 base to trimming and J lost 3 bases; unmatched junction nucleotides: 10. The CDR3 runs to 17 residues. Germline assignment: CDR1 MNHNS and CDR2 SASEGT.

The chain joins TRBV15 to TRBJ2-7, with 7 positions matching TRBD1. The germline gives CDR1 LNHNV, CDR2 YYDKDF (reference sequence). This CDR3 spans 13 amino acids. J gave up 1 base and V 3 bases, and 0 bases lay outside the gene matches. The CDR3 DNA reads as TGTGCCACCAGCAGGACAGGGTCCTACGAGCAGTACTTC. Its protein product is CATSRTGSYEQYF.

The chain joins TRBV4-2 to TRBJ2-1; TRBD2 matches 9 bases. The CDR3 covers 11 residues. The V segment lost 4 bases and the J segment 13 bases; nucleotides outside the gene matches: 2. Germline-derived CDR1 and CDR2 are LGHNA and YNFKEQ. CDR3 loop: CASSRGGVQFF. CDR3 sequence (DNA): TGTGCCAGCAGCCGCGGGGGGGTACAGTTCTTC.

The table lists this clone with a few counts. The chain joins TRBV6-5 to TRBJ1-1; 8 nucleotides line up with TRBD1. The V segment lost 5 bases and the J segment 5 bases; nucleotides outside the gene matches: 7. The CDR3 is 14 residues long. Germline lookup yields CDR1 MNHEY and CDR2 SVGAGI. In nucleotides, the CDR3 is TGTGCCAGCAGTGTCACAGGGGGAAATACTGAAGCTTTCTTT. Amino acid sequence: CASSVTGGNTEAFF.

The chain uses TRBV11-2 and TRBJ2-2; 9 bases map to TRBD1. The length of the CDR3 is 16 residues. Germline V CDR1 and CDR2: SGHAT, FQNNGV. With 2 bases clipped from V and 4 bases from J, the junction kept 5 bases outside the gene matches. CDR3: CASSLTTGGGTGELFF. The DNA of the CDR3 is TGTGCCAGCAGCTTAACCACAGGGGGCGGCACCGGGGAGCTGTTTTTT.